These 12 T cell receptor beta chains share one sample of origin, sequenced in a study of T-cell reconstitution after alpha-beta-depleted transplantation in children (dated by TCRdb to between 2015 and 2016). The meaning of the sample's treatment or condition label: allogeneic hematopoietic cell transplantation with graft depleted of TCRalphabeta T cells and CD19 B cells. The receptor library was made with PCR. The data were produced on an Illumina HiSeq 2500. TCR library preparation used molecular barcoding, with unique molecular identifiers applied to normalize quantification of the TCRbeta repertoire. TCRdb trimmed the raw reads at Q25, called clones with MiXCR and kept productive beta chains. Merged by CDR3 protein, the rows form single entries marked with the most common genes and DNA. The sample table contains about 250,000 distinct CDR3 sequences; only one count was recorded for approximately 24% of them. The ten largest account for about 5% of the sample.

Sequencing used PBMCs, mostly from graft donor cells, obtained 360 days after TCRalphabeta/CD19-depleted stem cell transplant. These receptors were obtained from a female patient between 2 and 10 years old who had a stem cell transplant for congenital amegakaryocytic thrombocytopenia, so the T cells may come from the graft donor.

This clonotype was seen a single time. The J gene is TRBJ2-2, the V gene TRBV20-1; 7 bases are a match to TRBD2. The V gene end was trimmed by 3 bases and the J gene end by 3 bases; junction bases not matched to a gene: 10. The germline V gene encodes CDR1 DFQATT and CDR2 SNEGSKA (reference sequence). The CDR3 is 16 residues long. CDR3 coding DNA: TGCAGTGCTAGTCCCACGGGAGGCTTATACACCGGGGAGCTGTTTTTT. Translating it yields CSASPTGGLYTGELFF.

J is TRBJ1-1 and V is TRBV5-1; weak D call: TRBD1 (5 bases). The CDR3 is 15 residues long. From germline, CDR1 is SGHRS and CDR2 YFSETQ. Deletions cut 5 bases from V and 4 bases from J, with 18 bases between. The DNA of the CDR3 is TGCGCCAGCAGTCCCGGGACGGGGGAGGTCACTGAAGCTTTCTTT. This encodes CASSPGTGEVTEAFF.

The chain recombines TRBV4-1 with TRBJ2-5, with 10 bases fitting TRBD2. In germline, CDR1 is MGHRA, CDR2 YSYEKL. This CDR3 has 17 amino acids. With V trimmed by 2 bases and J by 1 base, 7 bases remained unmatched. The DNA for the CDR3 is TGCGCCAGCAGCCAATCGCCCATAGCGGGGGGCCAAGAGACCCAGTACTTC. As protein: CASSQSPIAGGQETQYF.

This clonotype was counted many times. The chain couples TRBV5-6 to TRBJ2-5, with 11 bases lining up with TRBD2. The germline V gene encodes CDR1 SGHDT and CDR2 YYEEEE. The CDR3 spans 12 residues. Unmatched junction bases numbered 3, after V lost 0 bases and J lost 14 bases. CDR3 DNA: TGTGCCAGCAGCTTGGGACTAGCGGGGCCCTACTTC. Translated, it gives CASSLGLAGPYF.

The chain uses TRBV24-1 and TRBJ2-2, with D hard to call. Germline V gene sequence: CDR1 KGHDR, CDR2 SFDVKD. CDR3 size: 13 residues. V dropped 5 bases and J dropped 6 bases, with 9 bases sitting between them. CDR3 loop: CATSGLVSGELFF. The CDR3 nucleotides are TGTGCCACCAGTGGGCTAGTCTCCGGGGAGCTGTTTTTT.

This chain links TRBV28 with TRBJ2-7; 10 bases align to TRBD1. CDR1 and CDR2 (germline): MDHEN, SYDVKM. V was clipped by 4 bases and J by 6 bases; unmatched bases: 9. CDR3 length equals 15 residues. The CDR3 protein is CASSSLGTGVFEQYF. The CDR3 DNA sequence: TGTGCCAGCAGTTCCCTCGGGACAGGGGTTTTCGAGCAGTACTTC.

The V call is TRBV6-1, the J call TRBJ2-1, with 7 bases matching TRBD1. The CDR3 totals 15 residues. Germline-derived CDR1 and CDR2 are MNHNS and SASEGT. The V gene end was trimmed by 4 bases and the J gene end by 1 base; junction bases not matched to a gene: 4. The CDR3 region has the DNA TGTGCCAGCAGTGGACGACAGGGTTCCTACAATGAGCAGTTCTTC. Translating gives CASSGRQGSYNEQFF.

The V gene is TRBV7-9, the J gene TRBJ2-7, with D possibly matching TRBD2 (6 bases). Germline CDR1 SEHNR, CDR2 FQNEAQ (reference sequence). Trimming removed 1 base from V and 2 bases from J, with 12 bases in between. The CDR3 covers 15 residues. The chain's CDR3 is CASSLDAGPAYEQYF. DNA for the CDR3: TGTGCCAGCAGCTTAGATGCGGGGCCGGCCTACGAGCAGTACTTC.

The J gene is TRBJ2-3, the V gene TRBV5-6, with D possibly being TRBD1 or TRBD2 (5 bases each). Germline V gives CDR1 SGHDT, CDR2 YYEEEE. The length of the CDR3 is 15 residues. With 3 bases removed from V and 8 bases from J, the gap between germline ends came to 19 bases. Here the CDR3 reads CASSSPGPRGITQYF. The CDR3 DNA is TGTGCCAGCAGCTCACCGGGACCCCGGGGTATTACGCAGTATTTT.

V usage is TRBV4-1 and J usage is TRBJ1-2; TRBD1 is a possible D gene (5 bases). The CDR3 is made up of 15 amino acids. CDR1 is MGHRA, CDR2 YSYEKL, per germline. V shed 1 base and J shed 0 bases, with 9 bases lying between them. In nucleotides, the CDR3 is TGCGCCAGCAGCCAAGTCCAGGGAGCTAACTATGGCTACACCTTC. Translation: CASSQVQGANYGYTF.

This clonotype was counted between two and nine times. V and J are TRBV28 and TRBJ2-2; D is undetermined. Between the trimmed V and J ends, which lost 3 bases and 6 bases, there was a span of 5 bases. CDR1 and CDR2 from the germline V gene are MDHEN and SYDVKM. The CDR3 covers 12 residues. CDR3 sequence: CASSFTAGELFF. Written as DNA, the CDR3 is TGTGCCAGCAGTTTCACAGCCGGGGAGCTGTTTTTT. Drawing the rest from reference TRBV28 and TRBJ2-2, the complete variable domain is DVKVTQSSRYLVKRTGEKVFLECVQDMDHENMFWYRQDPGLGLRLIYFSYDVKMKEKGDIPEGYSVSREKKERFSLILESASTNQTSMYLCASSFTAGELFFGEGSRLTVL.

This clonotype was observed a handful of times. The chain carries TRBV4-2 and TRBJ2-1; D is perhaps TRBD2 (6 bases). The CDR3 runs to 16 residues. Germline lookup yields CDR1 LGHNA and CDR2 YNFKEQ. The V gene lost 0 bases and the J gene lost 4 bases, with 13 bases spanning the gap. Here the CDR3 DNA reads TGTGCCAGCAGCCAAGATCTGCCTAGCGAGTACAATGAGCAGTTCTTC. This gives the protein CASSQDLPSEYNEQFF.